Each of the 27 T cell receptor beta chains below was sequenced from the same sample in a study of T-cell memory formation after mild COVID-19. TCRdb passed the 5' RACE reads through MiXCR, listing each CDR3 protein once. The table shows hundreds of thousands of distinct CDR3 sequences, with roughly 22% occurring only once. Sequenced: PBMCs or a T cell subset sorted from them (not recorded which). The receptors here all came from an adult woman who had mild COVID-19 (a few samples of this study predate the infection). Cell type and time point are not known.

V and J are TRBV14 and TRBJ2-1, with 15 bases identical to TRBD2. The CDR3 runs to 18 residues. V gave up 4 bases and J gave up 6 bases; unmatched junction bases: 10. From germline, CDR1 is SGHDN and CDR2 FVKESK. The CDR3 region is CASSLGTSGGLMGNEQFF. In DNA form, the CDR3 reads TGTGCCAGCAGCCTCGGGACTAGCGGGGGGCTTATGGGCAATGAGCAGTTCTTC. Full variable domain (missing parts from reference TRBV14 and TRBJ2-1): EAGVTQFPSHSVIEKGQTVTLRCDPISGHDNLYWYRRVMGKEIKFLLHFVKESKQDESGMPNNRFLAERTGGTYSTLKVQPAELEDSGVYFCASSLGTSGGLMGNEQFFGPGTRLTVL.

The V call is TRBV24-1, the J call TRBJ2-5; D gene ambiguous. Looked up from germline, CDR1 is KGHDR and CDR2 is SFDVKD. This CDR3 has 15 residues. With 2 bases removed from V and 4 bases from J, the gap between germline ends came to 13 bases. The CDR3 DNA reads TGTGCCACCAGTGATTCCTGGGGTGTCCGAGAGACCCAGTACTTC. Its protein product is CATSDSWGVRETQYF.

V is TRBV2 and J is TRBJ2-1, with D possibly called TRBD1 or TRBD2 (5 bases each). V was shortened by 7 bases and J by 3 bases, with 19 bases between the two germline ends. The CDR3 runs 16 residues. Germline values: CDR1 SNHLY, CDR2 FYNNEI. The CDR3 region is CASTRGLGRIYNEQFF. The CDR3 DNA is TGTGCCAGCACCCGAGGTTTGGGACGAATCTACAATGAGCAGTTCTTC.

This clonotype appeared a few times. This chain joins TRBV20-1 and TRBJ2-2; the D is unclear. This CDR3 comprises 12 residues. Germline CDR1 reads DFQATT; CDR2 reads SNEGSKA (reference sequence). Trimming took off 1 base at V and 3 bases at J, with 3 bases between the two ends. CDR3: CSARGDTGELFF. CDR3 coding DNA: TGCAGTGCTAGAGGGGACACCGGGGAGCTGTTTTTT.

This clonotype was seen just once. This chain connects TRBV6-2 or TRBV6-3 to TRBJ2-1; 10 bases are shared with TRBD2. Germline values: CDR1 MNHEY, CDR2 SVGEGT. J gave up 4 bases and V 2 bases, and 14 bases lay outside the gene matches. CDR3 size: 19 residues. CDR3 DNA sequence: TGTGCCAGCAGTTACGCATCCCTCTTAGCGGGGGGCTGGTACAATGAGCAGTTCTTC. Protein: CASSYASLLAGGWYNEQFF.

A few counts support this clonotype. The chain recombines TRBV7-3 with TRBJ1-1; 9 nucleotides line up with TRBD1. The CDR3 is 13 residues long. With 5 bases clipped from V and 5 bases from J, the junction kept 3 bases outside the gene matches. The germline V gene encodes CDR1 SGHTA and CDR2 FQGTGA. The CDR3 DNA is TGTGCCAGCAGCACTGGGACAGGGACTGAAGCTTTCTTT. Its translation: CASSTGTGTEAFF.

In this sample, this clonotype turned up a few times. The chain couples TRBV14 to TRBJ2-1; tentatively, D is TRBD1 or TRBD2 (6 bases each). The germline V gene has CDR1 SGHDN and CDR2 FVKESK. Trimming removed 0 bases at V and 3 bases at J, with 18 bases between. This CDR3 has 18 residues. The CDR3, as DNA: TGTGCCAGCAGCCAAGATTTCCGGGGGCGGCAATTCTACAATGAGCAGTTCTTC. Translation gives CASSQDFRGRQFYNEQFF.

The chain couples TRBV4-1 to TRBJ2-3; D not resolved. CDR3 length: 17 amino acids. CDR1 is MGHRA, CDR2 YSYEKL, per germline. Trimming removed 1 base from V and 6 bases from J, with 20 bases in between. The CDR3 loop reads CASSQGERWAQRDTQYF. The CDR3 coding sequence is TGCGCCAGCAGCCAAGGGGAACGGTGGGCCCAACGGGATACGCAGTATTTT.

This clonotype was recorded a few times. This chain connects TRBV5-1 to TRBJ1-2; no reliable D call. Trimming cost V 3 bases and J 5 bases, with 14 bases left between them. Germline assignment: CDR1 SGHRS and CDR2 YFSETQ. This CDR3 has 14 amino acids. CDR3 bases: TGCGCCAGCAGCTGGGCTTCAGACATGTATGGCTACACCTTC. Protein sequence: CASSWASDMYGYTF.

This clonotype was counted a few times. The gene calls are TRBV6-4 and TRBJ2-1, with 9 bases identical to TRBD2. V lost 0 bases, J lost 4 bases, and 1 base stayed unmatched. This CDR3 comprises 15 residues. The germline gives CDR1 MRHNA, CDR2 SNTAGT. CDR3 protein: CASSDSAGGYNEQFF. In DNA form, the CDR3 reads TGTGCCAGCAGTGACTCGGCGGGAGGGTACAATGAGCAGTTCTTC.

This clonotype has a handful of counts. The CDR3 sequence is CASSEAPRGASEAFF. The CDR3 coding sequence is TGTGCCAGCAGTGAAGCCCCACGGGGGGCCTCTGAAGCTTTCTTT. The chain combines TRBV6-1 with TRBJ1-1; D may be TRBD1 (6 bases). The CDR3 is made up of 15 amino acids. The V end lost 0 bases, the J end lost 6 bases, and 14 bases lay between the germline ends. CDR1 and CDR2 from the germline V gene are MNHNS and SASEGT.

CDR3 DNA sequence: TGTGCCAGCAGCTTCACAGTCCTAGCGGGGGGCAGGGATGAGCAGTTCTTC. This codes for CASSFTVLAGGRDEQFF. V and J are TRBV7-9 and TRBJ2-1, with 11 bases identical to TRBD2. CDR1 is SEHNR, CDR2 FQNEAQ, per germline (reference sequence). With 3 bases clipped from V and 8 bases from J, the junction kept 12 bases outside the gene matches. The CDR3 has 17 residues.

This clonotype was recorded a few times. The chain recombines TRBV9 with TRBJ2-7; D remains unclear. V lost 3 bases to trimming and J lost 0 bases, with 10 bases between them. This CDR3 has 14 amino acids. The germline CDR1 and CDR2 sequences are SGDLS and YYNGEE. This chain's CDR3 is CASSAELSSYEQYF. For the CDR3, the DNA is TGTGCCAGCAGCGCTGAGCTCAGCTCCTACGAGCAGTACTTC.

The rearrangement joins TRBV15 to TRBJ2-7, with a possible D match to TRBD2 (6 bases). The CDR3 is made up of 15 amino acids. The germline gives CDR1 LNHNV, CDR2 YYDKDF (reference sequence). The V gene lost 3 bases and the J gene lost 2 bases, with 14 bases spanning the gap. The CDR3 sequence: CATSRARGMTYEQYF. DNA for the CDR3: TGTGCCACCAGCAGGGCTCGGGGGATGACCTACGAGCAGTACTTC.

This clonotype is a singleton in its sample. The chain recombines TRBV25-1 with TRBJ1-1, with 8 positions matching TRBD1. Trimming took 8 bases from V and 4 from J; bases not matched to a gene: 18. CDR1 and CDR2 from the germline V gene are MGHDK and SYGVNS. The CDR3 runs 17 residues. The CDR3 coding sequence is TGTGCCAGCCTCCCCGGGGGACAGGCTTATTCGGGCACTGAAGCTTTCTTT. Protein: CASLPGGQAYSGTEAFF.

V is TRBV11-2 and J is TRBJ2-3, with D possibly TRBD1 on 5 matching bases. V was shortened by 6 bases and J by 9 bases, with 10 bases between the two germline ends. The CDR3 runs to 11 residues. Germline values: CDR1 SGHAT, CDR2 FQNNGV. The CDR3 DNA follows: TGTGCCAGCAGGTCTCAGGGAACGCAGTATTTT. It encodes CASRSQGTQYF.

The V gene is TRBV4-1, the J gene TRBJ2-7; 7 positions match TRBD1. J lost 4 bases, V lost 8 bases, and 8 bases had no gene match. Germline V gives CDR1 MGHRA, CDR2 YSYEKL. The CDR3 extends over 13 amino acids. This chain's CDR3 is CASGYTGEYEQYF. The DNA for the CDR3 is TGCGCCAGCGGATATACAGGGGAATACGAGCAGTACTTC.

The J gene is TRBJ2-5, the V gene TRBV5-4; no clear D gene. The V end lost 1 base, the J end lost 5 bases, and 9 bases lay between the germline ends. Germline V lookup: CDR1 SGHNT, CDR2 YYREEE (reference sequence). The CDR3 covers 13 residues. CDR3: CASSLMKTETQYF. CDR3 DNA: TGTGCCAGCAGCTTGATGAAAACTGAGACCCAGTACTTC.

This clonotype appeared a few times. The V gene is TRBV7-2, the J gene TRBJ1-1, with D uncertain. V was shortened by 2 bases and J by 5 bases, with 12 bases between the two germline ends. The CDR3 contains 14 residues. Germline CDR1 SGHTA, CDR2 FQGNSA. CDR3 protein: CASSLWISRTEAFF. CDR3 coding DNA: TGTGCCAGCAGCTTATGGATATCGAGGACTGAAGCTTTCTTT.

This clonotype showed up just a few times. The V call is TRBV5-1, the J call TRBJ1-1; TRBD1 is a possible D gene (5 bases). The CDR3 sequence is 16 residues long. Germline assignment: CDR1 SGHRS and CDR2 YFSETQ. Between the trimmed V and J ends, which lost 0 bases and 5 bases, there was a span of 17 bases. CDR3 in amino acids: CASSLEIGWGRTEAFF. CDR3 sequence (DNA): TGCGCCAGCAGCTTGGAAATTGGTTGGGGACGGACTGAAGCTTTCTTT.

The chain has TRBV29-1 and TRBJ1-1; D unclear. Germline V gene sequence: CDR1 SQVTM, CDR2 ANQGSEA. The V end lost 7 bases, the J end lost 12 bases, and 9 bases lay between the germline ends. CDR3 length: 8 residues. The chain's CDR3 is CSAPGSFF. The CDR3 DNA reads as TGCAGCGCACCCGGATCTTTCTTT.

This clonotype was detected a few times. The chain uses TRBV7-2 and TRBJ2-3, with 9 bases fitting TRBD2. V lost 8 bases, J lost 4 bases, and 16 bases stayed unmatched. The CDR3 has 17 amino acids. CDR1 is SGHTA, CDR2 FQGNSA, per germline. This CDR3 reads CASPRGDSGSDADTQYF. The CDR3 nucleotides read TGTGCCAGCCCTAGAGGGGATAGCGGGAGTGACGCAGATACGCAGTATTTT.

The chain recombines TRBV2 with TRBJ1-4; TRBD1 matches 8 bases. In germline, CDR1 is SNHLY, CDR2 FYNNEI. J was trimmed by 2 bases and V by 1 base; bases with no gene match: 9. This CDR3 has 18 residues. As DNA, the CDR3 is TGTGCCAGCAGTGAAGGGGACATTGCAGGGGGCACTAATGAAAAACTGTTTTTT. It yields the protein CASSEGDIAGGTNEKLFF.

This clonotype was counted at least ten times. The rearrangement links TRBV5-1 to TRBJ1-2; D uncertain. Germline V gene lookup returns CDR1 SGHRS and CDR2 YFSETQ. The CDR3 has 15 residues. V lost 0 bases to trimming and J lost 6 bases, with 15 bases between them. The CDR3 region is CASSLEVGGEDGYTF. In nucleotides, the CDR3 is TGCGCCAGCAGCTTGGAGGTCGGCGGGGAGGATGGCTACACCTTC.

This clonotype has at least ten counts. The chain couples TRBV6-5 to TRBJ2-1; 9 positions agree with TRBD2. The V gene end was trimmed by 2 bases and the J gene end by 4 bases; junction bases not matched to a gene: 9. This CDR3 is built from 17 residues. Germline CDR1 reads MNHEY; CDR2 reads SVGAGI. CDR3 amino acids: CASSYGIVSGSYNEQFF. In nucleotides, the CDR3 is TGTGCCAGCAGTTACGGTATTGTTAGCGGGAGTTACAATGAGCAGTTCTTC.

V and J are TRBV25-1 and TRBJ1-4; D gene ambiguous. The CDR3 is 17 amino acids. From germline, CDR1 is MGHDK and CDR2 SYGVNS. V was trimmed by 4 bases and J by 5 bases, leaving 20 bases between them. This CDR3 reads CASSALTPPVSNEKLFF. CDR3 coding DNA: TGTGCCAGCAGTGCCTTAACACCCCCGGTTTCGAATGAAAAACTGTTTTTT.

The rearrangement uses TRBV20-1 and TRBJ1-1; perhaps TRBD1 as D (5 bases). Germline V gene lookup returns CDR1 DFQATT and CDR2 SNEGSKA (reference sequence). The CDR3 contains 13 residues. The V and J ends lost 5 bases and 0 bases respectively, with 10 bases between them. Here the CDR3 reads CSASLDMNTEAFF. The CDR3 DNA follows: TGCAGTGCTTCCTTGGACATGAACACTGAAGCTTTCTTT.